This T cell receptor beta chain was obtained from a study of blood T cells in healthy people across ages. The CDR3 runs to 12 residues. CDR1 and CDR2 (germline): SEHNR, FQNEAQ (reference sequence). A second about 7 to 11 cycle PCR used barcoded and J-beta primers. A template-switch adaptor with 12 random nucleotides tagged each cDNA molecule. TCRdb recomputed calls from the 5' RACE reads with MiXCR, one row per CDR3 protein. The sample lists approximately 760,000 distinct CDR3 sequences, more than 20% occurring once. PBMCs were isolated at a quantity of at least 6 million per sample. These same data were also listed under a study on T cells of mothers and their children. From that paper: The data showed no persistent microchimeric T cell clones.

Material for sequencing was blood. The chain combines TRBV7-9 with TRBJ2-5, with 7 bases matching TRBD1. The J call is uncertain, as TRBJ2-1 better fits the DNA end. This clonotype originated in a boy aged 5-17 years in good health. CDR3 protein: CASSTHRGEQFF. The CDR3 region has the DNA TGTGCCAGCAGCACCCACAGGGGTGAGCAGTTCTTC.